This TCR beta chain was recorded in a study of OX40 agonist ivuxolimab in advanced cancers. Germline V gene sequence: CDR1 LNHDA, CDR2 SQIVND (reference sequence). V lost 3 bases, J lost 5 bases, and 14 bases lay in between. This CDR3 is 15 amino acids long. The method was immunoSEQ multiplex PCR; TCRdb's version includes in-frame clones alone and lacks a portion of them. Here the sample spans under 90,000 clones, about 88% being singletons. Sequencing was performed on CD4+ or CD8+ T cells sorted from blood, taken in a trial of the OX40 agonist ivuxolimab. This TCR derives from an adult with an advanced solid tumor such as melanoma, head and neck, liver or kidney cancer. This rearrangement joins TRBV19 to TRBJ2-1; D is possibly TRBD1 (5 bases). The CDR3 region is CASSMRRVRDNEQFF. The DNA of the CDR3 is TGTGCCAGTAGTATGCGCAGGGTTAGGGACAATGAGCAGTTCTTC.